This T cell receptor beta chain was documented in a study of blood T cells in healthy people across ages. Per the germline V gene, CDR1 is MNHEY and CDR2 is SMNVEV (reference sequence). V was shortened by 7 bases and J by 7 bases, with 13 bases between the two germline ends. This CDR3 spans 12 amino acids. Next came a second PCR, run for roughly 6 to 11 cycles, which used a sample-barcoded 5' primer along with a J-beta primer mix. TCRdb recomputed calls from the 5' RACE reads with MiXCR, one row per CDR3 protein. The sample carries 750,000 to 950,000 distinct CDR3 sequences, about 27% recorded once. These data also formed part of another study, on T cells of mothers and their children.

The chain is built from TRBV27 and TRBJ1-2; D gene unclear. The clonotype originates from a woman in her thirties or forties in good health. The sequenced material came from blood. The CDR3 nucleotides read TGTGCCAGCATGACTCCCCCCGGTGGCTACACCTTC. Translating gives CASMTPPGGYTF.